The entry below describes one TCR beta chain. Measured with immunoSEQ multiplex PCR; TCRdb has only the in-frame clones, and not every one. The data show 65,000 to 80,000 clones, 85% to 95% seen once. These data are taken from a study of technical replicates of blood from a few donors. J gave up 6 bases and V 6 bases, and 6 bases lay outside the gene matches. CDR1 is SEHNR and CDR2 is FQNEAQ in the germline V gene (reference sequence). CDR3 length: 15 residues. V usage is TRBV7-9 and J usage is TRBJ2-4; TRBD1 matches 12 bases. The TCR originated in a human donor in good health. Sequenced input: T cells isolated from PBMCs. CDR3 region: CASSAPGQGANIQYF. In DNA form, the CDR3 reads TGTGCCAGCAGTGCCCCGGGACAGGGGGCAAACATTCAGTACTTC.